This T cell receptor beta chain emerged from a study of blood T cell repertoires in COVID-19. V lost 3 bases, J lost 1 base, and 6 bases lay in between. CDR3 length equals 13 residues. Germline values: CDR1 WSHSY, CDR2 SAAADI. Assay used: immunoSEQ multiplex PCR; TCRdb lists only in-frame clones, some missing. The data show fewer than 65,000 clones, about nine tenths seen once. The sequence was collected from a woman older than 75 with acute or convalescent COVID-19. V and J are TRBV10-2 and TRBJ2-5, with D uncertain. The sequenced material came from peripheral blood. The CDR3 DNA reads TGCGCCAGCAGTGACGTAGTCCAAGAGACCCAGTACTTC. Translated, it gives CASSDVVQETQYF.